This T cell receptor (beta chain) stems from a study of STAT5B mutations in CD4+ large granular lymphocyte leukemia. The CDR3 runs 16 residues. Looked up from germline, CDR1 is SGDLS and CDR2 is YYNGEE. V lost 4 bases and J lost 0, with 11 bases in between. Libraries were prepared by immunoSEQ multiplex PCR; TCRdb keeps only in-frame clonotypes and omits some of them. This table holds more than 45,000 clones, less than 85% found once. In its sample, this clone was seen a few times. V usage is TRBV9 and J usage is TRBJ2-6; perhaps TRBD1 as D (5 bases). The TCR sequence derives from a human donor in good health. Sample: CD4+ T cells from blood buffy coats. In DNA form, the CDR3 reads TGTGCCAGCAGCTCGCGGACACACTCTGGGGCCAACGTCCTGACTTTC. This gives the protein CASSSRTHSGANVLTF.